The present T cell receptor beta chain was sequenced within a study of blood T cell repertoires in COVID-19. Some clones are missing from TCRdb's copy, which holds only in-frame ones; the method was immunoSEQ multiplex PCR. The sample contains about 190,000 clones, approximately 85% of which appear only once. Looked up from germline, CDR1 is MDHEN and CDR2 is SYDVKM. The CDR3 has 14 residues. V lost 5 bases to trimming and J lost 0 bases, with 11 bases between them. The sequencing input was peripheral blood. The receptor's source is a woman in her 70s with active or convalescent COVID-19. The chain couples TRBV28 to TRBJ2-7; TRBD1 is a possible D gene (6 bases). The CDR3 coding sequence is TGTGCCAGCAGTGTCGGGACACTCTCCTACGAGCAGTACTTC. It encodes CASSVGTLSYEQYF.